Described below is a single T cell receptor beta chain sequence and its context. Its antigen is still unknown. The CDR3 does not close with the conserved phenylalanine or tryptophan, likely indicating a read error. The study co-extracted DNA and RNA from 20-30 mg of unsorted bulk tissue. This entry belongs to a study of tumor-infiltrating lymphocytes in primary liver carcinoma. Findings of the study overall: Blood trailed tumors significantly in top-250-clone fraction (p = 0.039).

TCR beta cDNA was made from around 520 ng total RNA with a constant-region primer. Sequencing libraries for TCR beta derived from three nested multiplex PCR rounds that used slightly modified ARM-PCR. In TCRdb, the multiplex PCR reads were re-called with MiXCR into one record per CDR3 protein. The sample contains under 50,000 distinct CDR3 sequences, just over 70% of which appear only once. Sequencing was carried out using liver tumor tissue from sampling region 5. Sample subset: tumor region T5, tumor centre. This sequence was found in a man aged 40-55 years with primary liver carcinoma and hepatitis B virus infection.

The CDR3 sequence: CASSYDYRSSYEQYI. Here the CDR3 DNA reads TGTGCCAGTAGTTACGACTACAGGAGCTCCTACGAGCAGTACATC. The chain uses TRBV6-5 and TRBJ2-7, with D perhaps assigned TRBD1 or TRBD2 (5 bases each). CDR3 size: 15 residues. CDR1 is MNHEY, CDR2 SVGAGI, per germline.